This T cell receptor (beta chain) was captured in a study of blood T cell repertoires in COVID-19. About the research overall: Collection of acute and convalescent COVID-19 samples took place in the United States, Italy and Spain. Sample material is recorded as cDNA or gDNA derived from T cells, B-cell-depleted T cells, or PBMCs.

In the source study's methods: Amplified reference gene primers provided the basis for estimating nucleated cell counts. Repertoires were generated with immunoSEQ multiplex PCR, while TCRdb's copy carries only in-frame clones and drops some. V and J calls and clone size are given by that table; D and trimming were obtained from the DNA. The sample has 200,000 to 300,000 clones; around 86% are singletons. Trimming took off 6 bases at V and 0 bases at J, with 10 bases between the two ends. The CDR3 spans 14 residues. Germline V gene lookup returns CDR1 ENHRY and CDR2 SYGVKD. Seattle's enrolled individuals joined amid active infection and were then monitored longitudinally.

The chain joins TRBV10-3 to TRBJ2-3; D is possibly TRBD1 (6 bases). The TCR was taken from a woman aged 60-70 years with COVID-19, enrolled during active disease. What was sequenced was peripheral blood. Written as DNA, the CDR3 is TGTGCCATCAGGGACAGTTTGAGCACAGATACGCAGTATTTT. It translates to CAIRDSLSTDTQYF.